This T cell receptor (beta chain) was profiled in a study of CD8+ T cells in alopecia areata. Study as a whole: Tofacitinib administration persisted for 6 to 18 months, succeeded by 6 months off drug. Percent of scalp involved defined treated patients' severity scores. General study points: Clonality exceeded that of normal scalp in lesional scalp, most notably in alopecia totalis/universalis.

Of note for this clone: The antigen remains undetermined.

cDNA prepared by RNA extraction and subsequent reverse transcription served as the template for sequencing. Sequencing used immunoSEQ multiplex PCR; TCRdb keeps in-frame clones, though not all of them. The data contain some 110,000 clones, approximately 52% of them singletons. Per the germline V gene, CDR1 is SQVTM and CDR2 is ANQGSEA. This CDR3 is 11 amino acids long. Trimming pared 5 bases from V and 0 bases from J, leaving 4 bases between. Documented treatment: oral pan-JAK inhibitor, 5-10 mg twice daily. This sequence joins TRBV29-1 and TRBJ1-1, with D hard to call. The sample here was CD8+ T cells sorted from blood, taken at week 4, from a patient treated with tofacitinib. The clonotype originates from a human donor with alopecia areata. In DNA, the CDR3 is TGCAGCGTTACCCTGAACACTGAAGCTTTCTTT. Translating gives CSVTLNTEAFF.